These T cell receptor beta chains were read from a single sample in a study of T-cell memory formation after mild COVID-19. TCRdb redid the calling of the 5' RACE reads with MiXCR, one entry per CDR3 protein. The sample lists 250,000 or so distinct CDR3 sequences, roughly 18% occurring once. The sequencing sample was made of PBMCs or a T cell subset sorted from them (not recorded which). The source is a man younger than 35 who had mild COVID-19 (a few samples of this study predate the infection). Cell type and time point are not known. Both conserved end residues are part of each CDR3. Fields, in order: J gene, V gene, clone size, D gene, CDR3 protein, CDR3 DNA. The D gene is left open where the match is weak. Where a row states a size, it is once, few, many or the class of an expanded clone; other rows omit it.

J: TRBJ2-7; V: TRBV4-1; size: NA; D: NA; CDR3: CASSQVQGLSYEQYF; DNA: TGCGCCAGCAGCCAAGTGCAGGGACTCTCCTACGAGCAGTACTTC
J: TRBJ2-5; V: TRBV5-1; size: NA; D: NA; CDR3: CASSLGGTAKETQYF; DNA: TGCGCCAGCAGCTTGGGAGGGACGGCTAAAGAGACCCAGTACTTC
J: TRBJ1-2; V: TRBV7-2; size: NA; D: NA; CDR3: CASSLVGGWAYGYTF; DNA: TGTGCCAGCAGCTTAGTCGGGGGTTGGGCCTATGGCTACACCTTC
J: TRBJ2-4; V: TRBV6-1; size: NA; D: NA; CDR3: CASSEAQLHF; DNA: TGTGCCAGCAGTGAAGCGCAGCTGCACTTC
J: TRBJ2-2; V: TRBV7-9; size: NA; D: TRBD1; CDR3: CASSPGAGGTGELFF; DNA: TGTGCCAGCAGCCCGGGCGCAGGGGGAACCGGGGAGCTGTTTTTT
J: TRBJ2-7; V: TRBV6-1; size: NA; D: TRBD1; CDR3: CASSADRGYYEQYF; DNA: TGTGCCAGCAGTGCGGACAGGGGATACTACGAGCAGTACTTC
J: TRBJ1-4; V: TRBV25-1; size: NA; D: NA; CDR3: CASSEGSWRGSEKLFF; DNA: TGTGCCAGCAGTGAGGGAAGTTGGAGGGGCTCCGAAAAACTGTTTTTT
J: TRBJ2-5; V: TRBV20-1; size: NA; D: NA; CDR3: CSASGSQETQYF; DNA: TGCAGTGCTAGCGGCAGCCAAGAGACCCAGTACTTC
J: TRBJ2-3; V: TRBV20-1; size: few; D: NA; CDR3: CSLFGLSIDTQYF; DNA: TGCAGTCTTTTTGGACTTTCCATAGATACGCAGTATTTT
J: TRBJ2-5; V: TRBV11-2; size: many; D: NA; CDR3: CASSLESQLTQYF; DNA: TGTGCCAGCAGCTTAGAATCCCAGTTAACCCAGTACTTC
J: TRBJ1-3; V: TRBV12-3/TRBV12-4; size: once; D: NA; CDR3: CASSRFQGNGNTIYF; DNA: TGTGCCAGCAGCCGATTCCAGGGTAATGGAAACACCATATATTTT
J: TRBJ1-5; V: TRBV12-3/TRBV12-4; size: many; D: NA; CDR3: CASSLERDQPQHF; DNA: TGTGCCAGCAGTTTAGAAAGGGATCAGCCCCAGCATTTT
J: TRBJ2-3; V: TRBV6-5; size: few; D: NA; CDR3: CASSRNADMADTQYF; DNA: TGTGCCAGCAGTAGGAACGCGGACATGGCAGATACGCAGTATTTT
J: TRBJ2-3; V: TRBV27; size: few; D: TRBD2; CDR3: CASRILAGGADTQYF; DNA: TGTGCCAGCAGGATACTAGCGGGGGGGGCAGATACGCAGTATTTT
J: TRBJ2-5; V: TRBV7-9; size: many; D: NA; CDR3: CASSSYRDLGETQYF; DNA: TGTGCCAGCAGCTCGTACAGGGATTTAGGGGAGACCCAGTACTTC
J: TRBJ1-2; V: TRBV12-3/TRBV12-4; size: NA; D: NA; CDR3: CATWDGANYGYTF; DNA: TGTGCCACCTGGGACGGTGCTAACTATGGCTACACCTTC
J: TRBJ2-1; V: TRBV12-3/TRBV12-4; size: many; D: NA; CDR3: CASSSPGTGNNEQFF; DNA: TGTGCCAGCAGCTCCCCGGGGACTGGAAACAATGAGCAGTTCTTC
J: TRBJ1-3; V: TRBV10-3; size: few; D: NA; CDR3: CAISPRLDSSGNTIYF; DNA: TGTGCCATCAGTCCCAGGCTGGATAGCTCTGGAAACACCATATATTTT
J: TRBJ2-4; V: TRBV15; size: few; D: NA; CDR3: CATSPKGGAKNIQYF; DNA: TGTGCCACCAGCCCCAAGGGCGGAGCCAAAAACATTCAGTACTTC
J: TRBJ2-6; V: TRBV7-9; size: few; D: NA; CDR3: CASSPPPGGTRLSGANVLTF; DNA: TGTGCCAGCAGCCCCCCCCCCGGTGGGACACGTCTTTCTGGGGCCAACGTCCTGACTTTC
J: TRBJ1-5; V: TRBV10-3; size: few; D: NA; CDR3: CAISESKSGGNQPQHF; DNA: TGTGCCATCAGTGAGTCGAAGTCTGGGGGTAATCAGCCCCAGCATTTT
J: TRBJ1-2; V: TRBV6-5; size: NA; D: NA; CDR3: CASSYGSGGFNYGYTF; DNA: TGTGCCAGCAGTTACGGTAGTGGGGGATTTAACTATGGCTACACCTTC
J: TRBJ2-5; V: TRBV20-1; size: NA; D: TRBD2; CDR3: CSARGVTSGQETQYF; DNA: TGCAGTGCTAGAGGCGTAACTAGCGGCCAAGAGACCCAGTACTTC
J: TRBJ1-1; V: TRBV2; size: few; D: NA; CDR3: CASSARIMNTEAFF; DNA: TGTGCCAGCAGTGCTAGAATCATGAACACTGAAGCTTTCTTT
J: TRBJ2-1; V: TRBV6-5; size: NA; D: TRBD1; CDR3: CASSYSNSGGNEQFF; DNA: TGTGCCAGCAGTTACTCGAACTCAGGGGGCAATGAGCAGTTCTTC
J: TRBJ2-3; V: TRBV9; size: few; D: TRBD1; CDR3: CASSGGQGIDTQYF; DNA: TGTGCCAGCAGCGGAGGACAGGGGATAGATACGCAGTATTTT
J: TRBJ2-2; V: TRBV5-1; size: NA; D: NA; CDR3: CASSLDSRELFF; DNA: TGCGCCAGCAGCCTGGACAGCCGGGAGCTGTTTTTT
J: TRBJ2-7; V: TRBV20-1; size: NA; D: NA; CDR3: CSARTEYEQYF; DNA: TGCAGTGCAAGGACTGAGTACGAGCAGTACTTC
J: TRBJ2-3; V: TRBV12-3/TRBV12-4; size: few; D: NA; CDR3: CASRDGDGTDTQYF; DNA: TGTGCCAGCCGGGATGGGGATGGCACAGATACGCAGTATTTT
J: TRBJ1-1; V: TRBV5-1; size: NA; D: NA; CDR3: CASSLAWVGRTEAFF; DNA: TGCGCCAGCAGCTTGGCGTGGGTAGGTAGGACTGAAGCTTTCTTT
J: TRBJ1-6; V: TRBV5-1; size: few; D: NA; CDR3: CASSLVPPGFQSPLHF; DNA: TGCGCCAGCAGCTTGGTTCCACCGGGATTTCAATCACCCCTCCACTTT
J: TRBJ2-3; V: TRBV7-2; size: many; D: NA; CDR3: CASSSGRTDTQYF; DNA: TGTGCCAGCAGCTCGGGACGTACAGATACGCAGTATTTT
J: TRBJ2-3; V: TRBV4-3; size: few; D: NA; CDR3: CASSQTDGNTQYF; DNA: TGCGCCAGCAGCCAAACCGACGGAAATACGCAGTATTTT
J: TRBJ1-5; V: TRBV24-1; size: NA; D: NA; CDR3: CATSEISQPQHF; DNA: TGTGCCACCAGTGAGATAAGTCAGCCCCAGCATTTT
J: TRBJ2-1; V: TRBV5-1; size: many; D: NA; CDR3: CASRQGNEQFF; DNA: TGCGCCAGCAGACAGGGCAATGAGCAGTTCTTC
J: TRBJ1-2; V: TRBV5-1; size: few; D: NA; CDR3: CASTPGAGVYGYTF; DNA: TGCGCCAGCACGCCCGGGGCAGGGGTCTATGGCTACACCTTC
J: TRBJ1-1; V: TRBV6-4; size: NA; D: NA; CDR3: CASSREVDTEAFF; DNA: TGTGCCAGCAGTCGGGAGGTGGACACTGAAGCTTTCTTT
J: TRBJ1-4; V: TRBV20-1; size: few; D: TRBD1; CDR3: CSAGQGVATNEKLFF; DNA: TGCAGTGCGGGACAGGGGGTTGCAACTAATGAAAAACTGTTTTTT
J: TRBJ2-1; V: TRBV7-7; size: NA; D: TRBD1; CDR3: CASSPQGTVNEQFF; DNA: TGTGCTAGCAGCCCCCAAGGGACAGTCAATGAGCAGTTCTTC
J: TRBJ1-2; V: TRBV24-1; size: once; D: NA; CDR3: CATSDFEGEYYGYTF; DNA: TGTGCCACCAGTGATTTTGAGGGAGAATACTATGGCTACACCTTC
J: TRBJ2-7; V: TRBV20-1; size: NA; D: TRBD1; CDR3: CSAKRDRGTYEQYF; DNA: TGCAGTGCTAAGCGGGACAGGGGTACCTACGAGCAGTACTTC
J: TRBJ1-1; V: TRBV12-3/TRBV12-4; size: NA; D: NA; CDR3: CASSSTDRGPGAFF; DNA: TGTGCCAGCAGTTCTACAGACAGAGGGCCTGGGGCTTTCTTT
J: TRBJ1-3; V: TRBV6-6; size: NA; D: NA; CDR3: CASSSDGGNTIYF; DNA: TGTGCCAGCAGTTCCGACGGGGGAAACACCATATATTTT
J: TRBJ2-7; V: TRBV27; size: few; D: TRBD1; CDR3: CASSGARTGGSMQYF; DNA: TGTGCCAGCAGTGGGGCCCGGACAGGGGGCTCAATGCAGTACTTC
J: TRBJ2-5; V: TRBV7-3; size: NA; D: NA; CDR3: CASSAGGGAGETQYF; DNA: TGTGCCAGCAGCGCCGGCGGAGGGGCAGGGGAGACCCAGTACTTC
J: TRBJ2-7; V: TRBV6-2/TRBV6-3; size: NA; D: TRBD2; CDR3: CASSNPKLAGKYEQYF; DNA: TGTGCCAGCAGCAACCCTAAGCTAGCGGGGAAGTACGAGCAGTACTTC
J: TRBJ2-5; V: TRBV20-1; size: few; D: TRBD2; CDR3: CSAGGLAGAQETQYF; DNA: TGCAGTGCGGGGGGACTAGCGGGGGCCCAAGAGACCCAGTACTTC
J: TRBJ2-3; V: TRBV28; size: NA; D: NA; CDR3: CAGGGFSDTQYF; DNA: TGTGCCGGCGGGGGCTTCTCAGATACGCAGTATTTT
J: TRBJ2-2; V: TRBV7-2; size: NA; D: NA; CDR3: CASSRERLANTGELFF; DNA: TGTGCCAGCAGCCGAGAGCGACTCGCGAACACCGGGGAGCTGTTTTTT
J: TRBJ2-5; V: TRBV5-5; size: NA; D: TRBD1; CDR3: CASSLTGQEGETQYF; DNA: TGTGCCAGCAGCTTGACGGGACAGGAGGGAGAGACCCAGTACTTC
J: TRBJ2-1; V: TRBV28; size: many; D: TRBD2; CDR3: CASSGAGGYNEQFF; DNA: TGTGCCAGCAGTGGGGCGGGGGGCTACAATGAGCAGTTCTTC
J: TRBJ1-4; V: TRBV21-1; size: few; D: NA; CDR3: CASILGGREKLFF; DNA: TGTGCCAGCATCCTCGGGGGTCGGGAAAAACTGTTTTTT
J: TRBJ2-3; V: TRBV5-5; size: NA; D: NA; CDR3: CASSLRLTSTDTQYF; DNA: TGTGCCAGCAGCTTGAGACTGACTAGCACAGATACGCAGTATTTT
J: TRBJ2-3; V: TRBV12-3/TRBV12-4; size: NA; D: TRBD2; CDR3: CASSVSGTSGDTQYF; DNA: TGTGCCAGCAGTGTATCCGGGACTAGCGGGGATACGCAGTATTTT
J: TRBJ2-3; V: TRBV6-1; size: NA; D: TRBD2; CDR3: CASSGRTSGGFSTDTQYF; DNA: TGTGCCAGCAGTGGGCGGACTAGCGGGGGCTTTAGCACAGATACGCAGTATTTT
J: TRBJ2-3; V: TRBV15; size: NA; D: NA; CDR3: CATSRSTGSSTDTQYF; DNA: TGTGCCACCAGCAGATCCACAGGATCTAGCACAGATACGCAGTATTTT
J: TRBJ2-7; V: TRBV7-8; size: few; D: NA; CDR3: CASSLPPTYEQYF; DNA: TGTGCCAGCAGCTTACCCCCTACCTACGAGCAGTACTTC